The rows below give T cell receptor beta chains drawn from one sample of a study of response to subunit inactivated influenza vaccine. TCRdb called the RT-PCR reads again in MiXCR, with one record for every CDR3 protein. The sample consists of about 160,000 distinct CDR3 sequences, roughly 10% of them appearing once. Here the sequenced sample was non-naive T cells sorted from PBMCs, taken more than 35 days after vaccination. Every receptor here comes from a man in his fifties who received an inactivated influenza vaccine. The CDR3 runs from the conserved cysteine through the conserved F or W. Fields, in order: V gene, CDR3 protein.

V gene: TRBV13
CDR3 protein: CASSYGSGNTIYF

V gene: TRBV5-1
CDR3 protein: CASSPGQGQNIQYF

V gene: TRBV6-6
CDR3 protein: CATGPQETQYF

V gene: TRBV6-6
CDR3 protein: CASSSDSNYGYTF

V gene: TRBV3-1
CDR3 protein: CASSHSTGTRYEQYF

V gene: TRBV7-8
CDR3 protein: CASSFSTGKPQHF

V gene: TRBV20-1
CDR3 protein: CSARAAGRLYNEQFF

V gene: TRBV20-1
CDR3 protein: CSAYRGGLGELFF

V gene: TRBV4-3
CDR3 protein: CASSQLTGGGEQYF

V gene: TRBV19
CDR3 protein: CASSRQVTNQPQHF

V gene: TRBV20-1
CDR3 protein: CSARAPAGRNSPLHF

V gene: TRBV18
CDR3 protein: CASSPEILRGEKLFF

V gene: TRBV5-1
CDR3 protein: CASSLTDSYEQYF

V gene: TRBV2
CDR3 protein: CASSVLQGVNEKLFF

V gene: TRBV2
CDR3 protein: CATVPSEHYNEQFF

V gene: TRBV7-7
CDR3 protein: CASSTGRGRYNEQFF

V gene: TRBV7-9
CDR3 protein: CASSLVLQGEVFF

V gene: TRBV11-2
CDR3 protein: CASSYLAGESNEQFF

V gene: TRBV4-3
CDR3 protein: CASSQDDRRERGQPQHF

V gene: TRBV5-6
CDR3 protein: CASTPPSGANVLTF

V gene: TRBV9
CDR3 protein: CASNRVEETQYF

V gene: TRBV7-9
CDR3 protein: CASSLAGNSYEQYF

V gene: TRBV5-1
CDR3 protein: CASSFSGTGRTEAFF

V gene: TRBV11-2
CDR3 protein: CASSLLRGRTDYGYTF

V gene: TRBV12-3/TRBV12-4
CDR3 protein: CASSSGTGQETQYF

V gene: TRBV28
CDR3 protein: CASSFLLGTYEQYF

V gene: TRBV4-3
CDR3 protein: CASSQDPIAGVMSYEQYF

V gene: TRBV6-5
CDR3 protein: CASSFDRGSEQYF

V gene: TRBV18
CDR3 protein: CASSPAGTLATDTQYF

V gene: TRBV5-1
CDR3 protein: CASSLVPGQGIQPQHF

V gene: TRBV27
CDR3 protein: CARSLGSYEQYF

V gene: TRBV20-1
CDR3 protein: CSARSGRDHQPQHF

V gene: TRBV28
CDR3 protein: CASSLFQDLAAFF

V gene: TRBV7-2
CDR3 protein: CASSLGGRAYEQYF

V gene: TRBV5-1
CDR3 protein: CASSPGTDVETQYF

V gene: TRBV12-3/TRBV12-4
CDR3 protein: CASSPPGGVYEQYF

V gene: TRBV7-2
CDR3 protein: CASSLGPAGELFF

V gene: TRBV28
CDR3 protein: CASGQGSTYNEQFF

V gene: TRBV7-9
CDR3 protein: CASSRVSGQYF

V gene: TRBV30
CDR3 protein: CAWSVFFSTDTQYF